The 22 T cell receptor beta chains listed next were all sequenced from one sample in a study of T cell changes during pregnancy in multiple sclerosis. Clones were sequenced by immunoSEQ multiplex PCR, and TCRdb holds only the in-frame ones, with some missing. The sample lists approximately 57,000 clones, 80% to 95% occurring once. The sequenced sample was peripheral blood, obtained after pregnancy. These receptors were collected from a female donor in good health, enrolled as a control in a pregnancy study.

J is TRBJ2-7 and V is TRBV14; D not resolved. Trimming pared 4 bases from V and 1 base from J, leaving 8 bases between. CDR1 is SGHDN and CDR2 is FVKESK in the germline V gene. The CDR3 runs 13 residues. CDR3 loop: CASSLFGSYEQYF. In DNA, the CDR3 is TGTGCCAGCAGCCTTTTCGGGTCCTACGAGCAGTACTTC.

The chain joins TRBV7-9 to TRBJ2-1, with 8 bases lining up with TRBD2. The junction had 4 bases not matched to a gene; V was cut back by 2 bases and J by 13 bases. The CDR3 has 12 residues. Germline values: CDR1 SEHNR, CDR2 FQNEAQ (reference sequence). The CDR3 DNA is TGTGCCAGCAGCTTAAATCTAGCGGGCCAGTTCTTC. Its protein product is CASSLNLAGQFF.

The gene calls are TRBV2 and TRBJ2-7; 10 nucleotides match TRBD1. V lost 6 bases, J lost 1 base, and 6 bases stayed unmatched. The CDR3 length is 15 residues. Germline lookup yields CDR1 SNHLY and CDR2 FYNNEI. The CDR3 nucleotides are TGTGCCAGCAGCCTGACAGGGGGCGCGTCCTACGAGCAGTACTTC. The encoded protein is CASSLTGGASYEQYF.

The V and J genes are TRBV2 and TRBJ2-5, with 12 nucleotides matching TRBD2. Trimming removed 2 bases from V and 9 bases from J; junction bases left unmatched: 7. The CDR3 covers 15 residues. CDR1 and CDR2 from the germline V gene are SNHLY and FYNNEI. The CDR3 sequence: CASSERTSGGLAQYF. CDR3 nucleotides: TGTGCCAGCAGTGAACGAACTAGCGGGGGGCTCGCCCAGTACTTC.

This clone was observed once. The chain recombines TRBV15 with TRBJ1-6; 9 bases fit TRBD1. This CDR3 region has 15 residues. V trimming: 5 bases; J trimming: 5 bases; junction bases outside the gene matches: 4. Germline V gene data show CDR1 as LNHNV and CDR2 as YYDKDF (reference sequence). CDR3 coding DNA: TGTGCCACCAGCTACAGGACAGGGGATAATTCACCCCTCCACTTT. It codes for CATSYRTGDNSPLHF. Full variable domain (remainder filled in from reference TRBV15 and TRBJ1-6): DAMVIQNPRYQVTQFGKPVTLSCSQTLNHNVMYWYQQKSSQAPKLLFHYYDKDFNNEADTPDNFQSRRPNTSFCFLDIRSPGLGDTAMYLCATSYRTGDNSPLHFGNGTRLTVT.

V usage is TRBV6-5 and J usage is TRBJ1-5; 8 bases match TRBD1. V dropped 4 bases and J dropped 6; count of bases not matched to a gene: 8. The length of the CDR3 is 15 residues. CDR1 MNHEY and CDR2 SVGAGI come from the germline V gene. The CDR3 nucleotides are TGTGCCAGCAGTTCCGGACAGGGTGTAAGTCAGCCCCAGCATTTT. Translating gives CASSSGQGVSQPQHF.

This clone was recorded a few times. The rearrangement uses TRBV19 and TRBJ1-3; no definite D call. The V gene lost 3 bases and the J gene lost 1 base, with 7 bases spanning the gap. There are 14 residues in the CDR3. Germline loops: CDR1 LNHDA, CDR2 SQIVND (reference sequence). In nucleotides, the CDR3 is TGTGCCAGTAGTATCAGAACATCTGGAAACACCATATATTTT. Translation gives CASSIRTSGNTIYF.

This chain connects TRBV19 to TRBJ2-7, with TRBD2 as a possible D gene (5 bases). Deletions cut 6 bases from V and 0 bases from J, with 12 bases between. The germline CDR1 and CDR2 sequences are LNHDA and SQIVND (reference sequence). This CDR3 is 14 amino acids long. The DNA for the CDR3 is TGTGCCAGTAGGCCGGACTGGAGCTCCTACGAGCAGTACTTC. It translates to CASRPDWSSYEQYF.

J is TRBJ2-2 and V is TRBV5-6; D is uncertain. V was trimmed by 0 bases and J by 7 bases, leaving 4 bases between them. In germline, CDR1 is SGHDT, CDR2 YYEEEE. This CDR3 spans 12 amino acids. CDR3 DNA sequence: TGTGCCAGCAGCTTGGCAGTCGGGGAGCTGTTTTTT. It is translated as CASSLAVGELFF.

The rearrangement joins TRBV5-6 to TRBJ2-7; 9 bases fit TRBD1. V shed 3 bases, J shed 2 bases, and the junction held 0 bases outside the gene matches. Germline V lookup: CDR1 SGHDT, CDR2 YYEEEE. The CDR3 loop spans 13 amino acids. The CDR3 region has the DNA TGTGCCAGCAGCTACAGGGGGCCCTACGAGCAGTACTTC. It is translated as CASSYRGPYEQYF. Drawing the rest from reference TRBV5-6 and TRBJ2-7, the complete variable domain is DAGVTQSPTHLIKTRGQQVTLRCSPKSGHDTVSWYQQALGQGPQFIFQYYEEEERQRGNFPDRFSGHQFPNYSSELNVNALLLGDSALYLCASSYRGPYEQYFGPGTRLTVT.

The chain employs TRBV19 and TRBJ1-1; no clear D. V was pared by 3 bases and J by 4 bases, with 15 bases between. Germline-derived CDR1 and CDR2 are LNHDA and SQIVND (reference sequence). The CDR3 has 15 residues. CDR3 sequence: CASSMKSGSSTEAFF. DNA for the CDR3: TGTGCCAGTAGTATGAAATCGGGGAGTAGCACTGAAGCTTTCTTT.

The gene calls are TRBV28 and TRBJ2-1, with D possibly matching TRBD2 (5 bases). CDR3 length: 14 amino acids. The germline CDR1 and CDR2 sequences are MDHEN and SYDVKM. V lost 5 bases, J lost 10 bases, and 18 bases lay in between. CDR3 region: CASSPGGSGFEQFF. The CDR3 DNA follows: TGTGCCAGCAGTCCCGGCGGGTCGGGGTTCGAGCAGTTCTTC. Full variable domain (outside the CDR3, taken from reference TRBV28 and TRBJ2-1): DVKVTQSSRYLVKRTGEKVFLECVQDMDHENMFWYRQDPGLGLRLIYFSYDVKMKEKGDIPEGYSVSREKKERFSLILESASTNQTSMYLCASSPGGSGFEQFFGPGTRLTVL.

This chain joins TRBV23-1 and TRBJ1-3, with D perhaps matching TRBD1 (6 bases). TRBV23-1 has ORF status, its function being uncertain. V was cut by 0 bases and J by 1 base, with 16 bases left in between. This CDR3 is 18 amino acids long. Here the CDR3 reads CASSQSGGGPASGNTIYF. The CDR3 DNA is TGCGCCAGCAGTCAATCTGGGGGGGGCCCGGCGTCTGGAAACACCATATATTTT.

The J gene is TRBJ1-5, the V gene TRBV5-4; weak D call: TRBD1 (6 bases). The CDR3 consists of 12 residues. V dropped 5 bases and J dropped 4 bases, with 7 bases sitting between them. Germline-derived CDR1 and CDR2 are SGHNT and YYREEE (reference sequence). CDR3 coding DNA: TGTGCCAGCAGTCAGGGGAATCAGCCCCAGCATTTT. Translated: CASSQGNQPQHF.

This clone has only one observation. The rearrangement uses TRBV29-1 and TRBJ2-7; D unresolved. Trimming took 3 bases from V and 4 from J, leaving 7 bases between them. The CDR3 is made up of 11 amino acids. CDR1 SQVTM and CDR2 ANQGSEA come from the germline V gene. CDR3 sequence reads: CSVERQYEQYF. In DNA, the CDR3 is TGCAGCGTTGAGCGGCAGTACGAGCAGTACTTC.

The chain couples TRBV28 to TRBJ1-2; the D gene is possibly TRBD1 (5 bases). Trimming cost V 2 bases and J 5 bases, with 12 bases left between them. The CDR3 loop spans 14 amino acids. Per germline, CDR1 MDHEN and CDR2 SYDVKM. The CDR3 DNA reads TGTGCCAGCAGTTTAGATTCGGACATTTATGGCTACACCTTC. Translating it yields CASSLDSDIYGYTF.

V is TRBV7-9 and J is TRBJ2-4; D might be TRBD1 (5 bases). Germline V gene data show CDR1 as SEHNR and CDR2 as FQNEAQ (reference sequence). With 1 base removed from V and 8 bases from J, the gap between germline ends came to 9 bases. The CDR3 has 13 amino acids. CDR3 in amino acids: CASSLGGSHIQYF. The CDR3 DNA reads TGTGCCAGCAGCTTAGGGGGCAGCCACATTCAGTACTTC.

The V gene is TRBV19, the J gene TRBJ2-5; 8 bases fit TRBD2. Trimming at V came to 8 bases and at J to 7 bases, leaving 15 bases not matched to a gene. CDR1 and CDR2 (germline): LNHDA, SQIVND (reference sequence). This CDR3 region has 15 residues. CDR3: CASALRGGRKGTQYF. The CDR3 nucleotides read TGTGCCAGTGCCCTTCGCGGGGGGCGGAAGGGGACCCAGTACTTC.

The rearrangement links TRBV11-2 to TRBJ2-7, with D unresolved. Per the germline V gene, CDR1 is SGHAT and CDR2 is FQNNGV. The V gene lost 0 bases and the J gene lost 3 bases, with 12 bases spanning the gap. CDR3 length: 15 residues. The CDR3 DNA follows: TGTGCCAGCAGCTTAGATTTGCCCAGGTACTACGAGCAGTACTTC. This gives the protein CASSLDLPRYYEQYF.

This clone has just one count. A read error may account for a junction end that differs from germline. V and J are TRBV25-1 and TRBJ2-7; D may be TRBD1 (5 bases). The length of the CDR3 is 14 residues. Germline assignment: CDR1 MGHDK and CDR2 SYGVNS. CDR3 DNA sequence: TGTGCCAGCAGCGAATCTCAGGGAAGGGCCGAGCAGTACTTC. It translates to CASSESQGRAEQYF.

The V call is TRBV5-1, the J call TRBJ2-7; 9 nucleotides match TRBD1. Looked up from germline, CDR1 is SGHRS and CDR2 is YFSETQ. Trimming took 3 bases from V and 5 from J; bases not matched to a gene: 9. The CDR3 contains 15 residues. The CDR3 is CASSSPGQGFNEQYF. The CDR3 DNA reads TGCGCCAGCAGCTCCCCGGGACAGGGCTTTAACGAGCAGTACTTC.

The CDR3 nucleotides read TGCGCCAGCAGCTCGAGGGGGCGGAACACTGAAGCTTTCTTT. Amino acids: CASSSRGRNTEAFF. This rearrangement joins TRBV5-1 to TRBJ1-1, with TRBD1 identical over 7 bases. Germline CDR1 reads SGHRS; CDR2 reads YFSETQ. The CDR3 spans 14 residues. V lost 3 bases to trimming and J lost 1 base; unmatched junction nucleotides: 3.